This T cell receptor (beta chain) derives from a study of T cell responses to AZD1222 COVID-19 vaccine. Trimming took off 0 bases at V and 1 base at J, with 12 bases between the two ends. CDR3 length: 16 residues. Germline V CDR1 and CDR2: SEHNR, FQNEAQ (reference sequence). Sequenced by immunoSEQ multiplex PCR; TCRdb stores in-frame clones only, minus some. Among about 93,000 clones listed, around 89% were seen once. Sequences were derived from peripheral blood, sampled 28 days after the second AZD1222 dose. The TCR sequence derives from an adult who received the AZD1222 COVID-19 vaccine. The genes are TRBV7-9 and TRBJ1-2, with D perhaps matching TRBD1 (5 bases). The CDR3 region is CASSLAPREDNYGYTF. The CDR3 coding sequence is TGTGCCAGCAGCTTAGCACCCAGGGAAGATAACTATGGCTACACCTTC. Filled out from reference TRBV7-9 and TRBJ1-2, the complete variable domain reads DTGVSQNPRHKITKRGQNVTFRCDPISEHNRLYWYRQTLGQGPEFLTYFQNEAQLEKSRLLSDRFSAERPKGSFSTLEIQRTEQGDSAMYLCASSLAPREDNYGYTFGSGTRLTVV.